This TCR beta chain was sequenced for a study of cytomegalovirus exposure and HLA in healthy donors (dated by TCRdb to the late 2010s). Notes on the research overall: An earlier analysis of some 620 of the donors reported about 300 Gb of sequence data and 95 million to 130 million unique TCR beta sequences obtained from about 179 million T cells. Approximately 310 gigabases of sequencing data and approximately 92 million unique TCR sequences made up an early release that covered approximately 620 HLA-typed donors. Among the roughly 400 genotyped donors, around 81% belonged to the genetic ancestry cluster associated with self-reported Caucasian donors. The study aimed to test whether signatures of past pathogen exposure could be identified by cataloging public T cell receptors. The T cell repertoires of 666 subjects were profiled by immunosequencing and related to cytomegalovirus serostatus. Along with the approximately 700-subject first cohort, a separate validation cohort of around 110 different subjects was used. To predict cytomegalovirus infection status, the study combined high-throughput TCR immunosequencing, statistical association of individual TCRs with disease status, and machine learning. A later analysis re-examined previously published TCR beta repertoires from roughly 720 donors and added high-resolution HLA genotyping to investigate patterns of TCR occurrence. In the later analysis, no new phenotypic data were used to find candidate immune exposures; instead, reliance was placed on TCR beta sequences and their occurrence across donors. An earlier analysis of approximately 500 of the donors applied high-throughput TCR beta sequencing to assess whether each TCR beta V gene segment acted as functional or pseudogenic. Donor age, sex, ethnicity and CMV serostatus were compiled alongside the repertoire data. A later genetic analysis used genome-wide SNP genotypes for about 55% of the 666 donors, treating that subset as a discovery cohort. All discovery cohort repertoires had been generated on a single sequencing platform. HLA typing covered class I and class II loci at four-digit resolution. Typing coverage differed by locus: A, B, C, DRB1 and DQB1 were typed in roughly 629-630 donors, DQA1 in around 500, DPA1 in 600 to 610, and DPB1 in roughly 470. Roughly five DR-DQ haplotypes were handled as single units for association and clustering, since linkage in the cohort was strong. Among 398 genotyped donors of the cohort, an average of 235,054 unique TCR beta nucleotide sequences were sequenced per donor, around 18% of them non-productive.

The study at large found these results: Assigning TCR associations to individual alleles was difficult when HLA alleles, especially DR and DQ, strongly co-occurred. The earlier analysis of some 560 of the donors excluded 15 to 20 rarely observed V segments, including chromosome 9 orphons, because counts were too low. Most CMV-associated TCR beta chains appeared to be HLA-restricted in a later analysis, and the HLA associations seemed to be driven largely by CMV exposure. A further reported finding was that TCR beta sequences accurately predicted the HLA-A and HLA-B alleles for most subjects in the first cohort. A total of 164 TCR beta chains were listed by the study as associated with cytomegalovirus. Compared with the approximately 710-donor mean, donors in an Asian-associated ancestry cluster had fewer N-insertions in productive TCRs, according to a later genetic analysis. Correlated functional status among segregating V segments might be attributable to linkage disequilibrium, but an unknown experimental factor could not be ruled out. Cytomegalovirus status was reported to be diagnosed by the classifier with high specificity and sensitivity in both the original and validation cohorts. A later analysis found that HLA-associated TCR beta chains were more clonally expanded and had lower generation probabilities than equally common non-associated chains. V-gene and J-gene trimming of TCR beta chains was associated with a missense DCLRE1C variant in a later genetic analysis, and the association was replicated in an independent cohort. Sequencing depth was assumed to be roughly uniform across donors in the presence/absence analyses, though that assumption may not hold. According to a later analysis, TCR association rates differed among HLA loci, with DRB1 alleles showing the most associated TCRs and HLA-C alleles showing the fewest. The authors suggested that the approach could potentially be generalized to other disease states and immunological phenotypes. In vitro tests confirmed that a few of the cytomegalovirus-associated TCR beta chains recognize cytomegalovirus antigens. Because HLA typing was unavailable for some donors at each locus, only the typed subset was used in association tests. According to a later analysis, parvovirus B19, influenza, CMV and Epstein-Barr virus appeared linked to several top co-occurrence clusters. Most TCR sequences were seen in very few donors, while some public TCRs were found in many individuals. Some IMGT-functional V segments, including TRBV6-2 and TRBV6-3, could not be told apart with the 87-base-pair reads, so those segments were excluded. Immune exposure information for the cohort was limited to CMV serostatus. In an earlier analysis of over 550 of the donors, most TCR beta V segments were observed in productive rearrangements about 87% or about 30% of the time, broadly matching IMGT annotations. A later analysis associated about 17,000 TCR beta sequences with specific HLA alleles at a false discovery rate of 0.05. In this cohort, only TCR beta chains were sequenced, and detectable features were limited by the absence of alpha or paired-chain data. A cluster of highly shared sequence variants was judged likely to be a technical artifact of the sequencing pipeline.

Libraries were prepared through the immunoSEQ multiplex PCR assay. The multiplex PCR relied on a mix of 60 forward primers for TCR Vbeta segments and 13 reverse primers for TCR Jbeta segments. The CDR3 region of rearranged TCR beta genes was amplified from genomic DNA by a multiplex PCR assay. The Illumina HiSeq System was used to sequence the amplified TCR beta libraries as 87-base-pair reads. The study's own analysis went as follows. In a later analysis, tens of millions of unique TCR beta chains were counted across the 500 to 700 repertoires, and approximately 11 million of these chains were shared by at least two donors. A nearest-neighbor algorithm error-corrected the raw reads and collapsed the reads into unique sequences, merging closely related sequences to remove PCR and sequencing errors. CDR3 sequences were aligned to IMGT reference sequences to assign V, D and J gene segments. For a sequence to be retained, a match of at least six nucleotides was required to both a V gene segment and a J gene segment. A rearrangement counted as productive if the CDR3 had no stop codons and remained in frame with V and J, and every other rearrangement counted as non-productive. Following IMGT convention, CDR3 was defined as the stretch from the second conserved V-encoded cysteine to the conserved J-encoded phenylalanine. Sequences without an unambiguous match to a single V gene segment were excluded from the earlier analysis of about 630 of the donors. In an earlier analysis of about 590 of the donors, a V segment was called functional when productive rearrangements were above 56.7%, and segregating when the standard deviation between donors exceeded 5%. A statistical classification framework was developed to diagnose cytomegalovirus status using the catalog of TCR beta chain sequences. In a later analysis, V and J genes were assigned by comparing TCR nucleotide sequences against IMGT/GENE-DB human TR gene sequences. The TCRdist pipeline was used in a later analysis to assign CDR3 sequences and most-parsimonious VDJ recombination scenarios. In a later analysis, each TCR beta chain was defined by its CDR3 amino acid sequence together with its V-gene family, and reads without a unique V-gene family were excluded. In a later analysis, approximately 590 highly shared, low-generation-probability nucleotide sequences were removed to address suspected cross-contamination and a sequencing artifact. For each public chain, a later analysis derived a clonal expansion index from normalized ranks of inferred template counts within each repertoire. Generation probabilities in a later analysis came from a VDJ recombination model fitted to out-of-frame rearrangements, and those results were checked against IGoR. In a later analysis, TCR-TCR, TCR-HLA and TCR-CMV co-occurrence was scored with hypergeometric tests, and a repertoire-size bias correction was applied to TCR pairs. To estimate false discovery rates, a later analysis permuted the HLA or CMV assignments 20 times. In a later analysis, co-occurring TCRs were grouped with DBSCAN, and TCRdist sequence similarity was added when clustering was performed within HLA-allele-positive subsets. Repertoires with fewer than 30,000 or more than 120,000 public chains, plus five repertoires with anomalous nucleotide sharing, were excluded from co-occurrence clustering. The immuneACCESS repertoire file appears here via TCRdb, limited to in-frame rearrangements. These files lack a portion of the clones; in checked studies, under half of the deficit traces to unresolved V genes, and the cause of the others is not known. For V, J and clone size, that table is used; D and trimming come from the DNA. The sample records about 100,000 clones, around 82% of which are singletons. The ten largest clones take up approximately 1.5% of the sample.

The cohort was made up of 500 to 800 healthy bone marrow donors. At the time of sampling, every cohort member was nominally healthy, though immune exposures that went unrecorded were likely present. The donor tested CMV seronegative and was one of the 352 seronegative cohort members. A peripheral blood sample was provided by each donor, and peripheral blood mononuclear cells were used for TCR beta sequencing. Genomic DNA extraction from the blood cell samples was performed with the Qiagen DNeasy Blood Extraction Kit. A remark on this clone: There is no known antigen for this receptor. Base qualities are not recorded, but no much larger clone differs from it by a single base.

The CDR3 numbers 13 residues from cysteine through phenylalanine. CDR3 DNA is the only sequence kept; it has 39 bases, read in frame from the first base. CDR1 and CDR2, looked up from the germline V gene, are MDHEN and SYDVKM. The junction carries 9 bases between V and J, which are trimmed by 4 bases and 5 bases respectively. Material for sequencing was PBMCs. The rearranged chain carries TRBV28 and TRBJ2-1; the D segment cannot be called with confidence. The receptor comes from a woman between 40 and 55 years old in good health and CMV-seronegative. This receptor carries the CDR3 CASSWPLHNEQFF. Read as DNA, the sequence is TGTGCCAGCAGTTGGCCCCTTCACAATGAGCAGTTCTTC.